What follows are 22 T cell receptor beta chains derived from one specimen sequenced in a study of somatic mutations in cytotoxic T cells in rheumatoid arthritis. Repertoires were generated with immunoSEQ multiplex PCR, while TCRdb's copy carries only in-frame clones and drops some. Of some 10,000 clones listed, 70% to 85% are singletons. The sample was CD8+ T cells sorted from blood. Receptor source: a woman between 55 and 75 years old with rheumatoid arthritis.

The chain couples TRBV5-4 to TRBJ1-1; D remains ambiguous. CDR1 is SGHNT, CDR2 YYREEE, per germline (reference sequence). Trimming took 3 bases from V and 4 from J, leaving 16 bases between them. This CDR3 is 15 amino acids long. DNA for the CDR3: TGTGCCAGCAGCTGGTTTTTTGGCGGCAGCACTGAAGCTTTCTTT. It specifies CASSWFFGGSTEAFF.

This chain uses TRBV7-2 with TRBJ2-5; TRBD2 matches 10 bases. V lost 0 bases to trimming and J lost 5 bases; unmatched junction nucleotides: 6. The CDR3 is 16 amino acids. Germline V CDR1 and CDR2: SGHTA, FQGNSA. CDR3 region: CASSLAAVAGGETQYF. CDR3 bases: TGTGCCAGCAGCTTAGCCGCGGTAGCGGGGGGTGAGACCCAGTACTTC.

V usage is TRBV7-9 and J usage is TRBJ2-1; no reliable D call. From germline, CDR1 is SEHNR and CDR2 FQNEAQ (reference sequence). V lost 5 bases, J lost 1 base, and 12 bases lay in between. CDR3 size: 15 residues. This CDR3 reads CASSPESTSYNEQFF. CDR3 nucleotides: TGTGCCAGCAGCCCTGAGAGCACTTCCTACAATGAGCAGTTCTTC.

The V gene is TRBV5-8, the J gene TRBJ1-6, with D possibly being TRBD1 (5 bases). This CDR3 region has 16 residues. Per the germline V gene, CDR1 is SGHTS and CDR2 is YDEGEE. Trimming pared 4 bases from V and 7 bases from J, leaving 18 bases between. The CDR3 DNA sequence: TGTGCCAGCAGCGGCCGACAGTCCCTCGCGAATTCACCCCTCCACTTT. Encoded protein: CASSGRQSLANSPLHF.

This clone was found a few times. J is TRBJ2-2 and V is TRBV7-8, with 9 positions matching TRBD2. The CDR3 loop spans 17 amino acids. The V segment lost 4 bases and the J segment 1 base; nucleotides outside the gene matches: 7. In germline, CDR1 is SGHVS, CDR2 FQNEAQ. CDR3: CASSSPLLAGNTGELFF. CDR3 nucleotide sequence: TGTGCCAGCAGCTCCCCTTTACTAGCGGGGAACACCGGGGAGCTGTTTTTT.

This clone showed up just a few times. This chain uses TRBV2 with TRBJ1-1; 9 nucleotides match TRBD1. Germline lookup yields CDR1 SNHLY and CDR2 FYNNEI. V lost 6 bases to trimming and J lost 5 bases; unmatched junction nucleotides: 4. This CDR3 has 13 residues. The CDR3 DNA reads TGTGCCAGCAGCCTGACAGGGGGAACTGAAGCTTTCTTT. Translation: CASSLTGGTEAFF.

The chain's CDR3 is CAISDRLGGGYTF. The CDR3 DNA sequence: TGTGCCATCAGTGACCGACTGGGAGGGGGCTACACCTTC. The V call is TRBV10-3, the J call TRBJ1-2, with unresolved D. The CDR3 totals 13 residues. The germline CDR1 and CDR2 sequences are ENHRY and SYGVKD. V lost 3 bases and J 8 bases, leaving 13 bases between the germline ends.

Turning to this clone: Germline and junction disagree at one end, which may indicate a read error. V is TRBV19 and J is TRBJ2-7; a possible D gene is TRBD2 (6 bases). The CDR3 runs 15 residues. The V gene's germline CDR1 is LNHDA and CDR2 SQIVND (reference sequence). CDR3 nucleotide sequence: TGTGCCAGTAGCCACCGGGACTTCGGCTCCTACGGGCAGTACTTC. Protein sequence: CASSHRDFGSYGQYF. Full variable domain (missing parts from reference TRBV19 and TRBJ2-7): DGGITQSPKYLFRKEGQNVTLSCEQNLNHDAMYWYRQDPGQGLRLIYYSQIVNDFQKGDIAEGYSVSREKKESFPLTVTSAQKNPTAFYLCASSHRDFGSYGQYFGPGTRLTVT.

Here the CDR3 DNA reads TGTGCCAGCAATTACCAGGGTTTCTCCACCGGGGAGCTGTTTTTT. Its protein is CASNYQGFSTGELFF. The V gene is TRBV21-1, the J gene TRBJ2-2; the table names TRBD1, a call not compared with the DNA. TRBV21-1 is shown as a pseudogene. This CDR3 contains 15 residues.

V is TRBV7-9 and J is TRBJ1-5, with D hard to call. This CDR3 contains 16 residues. The V end was cut by 1 base, the J end by 9 bases, with 19 bases between. Germline V lookup: CDR1 SEHNR, CDR2 FQNEAQ (reference sequence). CDR3 in amino acids: CASSLVEGAARAPQHF. The DNA of the CDR3 is TGTGCCAGCAGCTTAGTTGAGGGCGCGGCCCGGGCGCCCCAGCATTTT. Drawing the rest from reference TRBV7-9 and TRBJ1-5, the complete variable domain is DTGVSQNPRHKITKRGQNVTFRCDPISEHNRLYWYRQTLGQGPEFLTYFQNEAQLEKSRLLSDRFSAERPKGSFSTLEIQRTEQGDSAMYLCASSLVEGAARAPQHFGDGTRLSIL.

The chain recombines TRBV4-2 with TRBJ1-5, with 7 bases fitting TRBD1. The germline CDR1 and CDR2 sequences are LGHNA and YNFKEQ. After removal of 0 bases from V and 0 bases from J, the junction contained 2 bases not matched to a gene. The CDR3 loop spans 16 amino acids. In DNA, the CDR3 is TGTGCCAGCAGCCAAGAGGGACAGTATAGCAATCAGCCCCAGCATTTT. Translated: CASSQEGQYSNQPQHF.

In this sample, this clone turned up once. The chain employs TRBV4-2 and TRBJ2-1; TRBD2 aligns across 13 bases. Trimming cost V 2 bases and J 3 bases; bases outside gene matches: 10. Looked up from germline, CDR1 is LGHNA and CDR2 is YNFKEQ. This CDR3 region has 19 residues. The CDR3 loop reads CASSQQRSGLAGDYNEQFF. In DNA form, the CDR3 reads TGTGCCAGCAGCCAACAAAGATCAGGACTAGCGGGAGACTACAATGAGCAGTTCTTC.

V gene TRBV28 combines with J gene TRBJ1-1; D is ambiguous. V dropped 3 bases and J dropped 3 bases, with 5 bases sitting between them. The CDR3 contains 12 residues. Germline assignment: CDR1 MDHEN and CDR2 SYDVKM. Here the CDR3 reads CASSFGDTEAFF. The CDR3 coding sequence is TGTGCCAGCAGTTTCGGGGACACTGAAGCTTTCTTT.

The chain employs TRBV27 and TRBJ2-1; 8 nucleotides agree with TRBD2. This CDR3 is built from 15 residues. V was pared by 6 bases and J by 2 bases, with 6 bases of the junction left unmatched. Germline-derived CDR1 and CDR2 are MNHEY and SMNVEV (reference sequence). In DNA form, the CDR3 reads TGTGCCAGCAGCCTCGGGGGGGGCACCTACAATGAGCAGTTCTTC. Its translation: CASSLGGGTYNEQFF.

The chain joins TRBV2 to TRBJ2-3; perhaps TRBD2 as D (6 bases). In germline, CDR1 is SNHLY, CDR2 FYNNEI. The CDR3 is 16 residues long. The germline V and J ends were trimmed by 4 bases and 2 bases, with 16 bases remaining between them. CDR3 coding DNA: TGTGCCAGCAGTGTGGGGAGCGGGTTTAACACAGATACGCAGTATTTT. As protein: CASSVGSGFNTDTQYF. Based on the CDR3 plus reference TRBV2 and TRBJ2-3, the full variable domain is EPEVTQTPSHQVTQMGQEVILRCVPISNHLYFYWYRQILGQKVEFLVSFYNNEISEKSEIFDDQFSVERPDGSNFTLKIRSTKLEDSAMYFCASSVGSGFNTDTQYFGPGTRLTVL.

This clone was found once. J is TRBJ1-4 and V is TRBV27, with D possibly TRBD1 on 6 matching bases. V lost 7 bases to trimming and J lost 7 bases, with 16 bases between them. Germline CDR1 and CDR2: MNHEY and SMNVEV (reference sequence). The CDR3 is made up of 14 amino acids. The CDR3 region is CASTDRITPEKLFF. Here the CDR3 DNA reads TGTGCCAGCACCGACAGGATTACCCCTGAAAAACTGTTTTTT.

This clone was counted a few times. This chain connects TRBV28 to TRBJ1-3, with unresolved D. CDR3 size: 15 residues. Per germline, CDR1 MDHEN and CDR2 SYDVKM. The V end was cut by 5 bases, the J end by 0 bases, with 11 bases between. CDR3 residues: CASSTPGASGNTIYF. CDR3 DNA: TGTGCCAGCAGTACACCGGGAGCCTCTGGAAACACCATATATTTT.

The rearrangement links TRBV4-1 to TRBJ1-1; 8 nucleotides align to TRBD1. The germline gives CDR1 MGHRA, CDR2 YSYEKL. The CDR3 loop spans 17 amino acids. Trimming at V came to 3 bases and at J to 1 base, leaving 10 bases not matched to a gene. The CDR3 protein is CASSQTGTGVPNTEAFF. The CDR3 region has the DNA TGCGCCAGCAGCCAGACCGGGACAGGTGTCCCGAACACTGAAGCTTTCTTT.

This chain links TRBV4-1 with TRBJ2-7, with 11 bases aligning to TRBD1. The V and J ends lost 2 bases and 5 bases, in that order; junction bases with no gene match: 5. There are 15 residues in the CDR3. Germline V gene lookup returns CDR1 MGHRA and CDR2 YSYEKL. The CDR3 DNA is TGCGCCAGCAGCCAAAGGACAGGGGGCTGGCACGAGCAGTACTTC. Residues: CASSQRTGGWHEQYF.

This CDR3 reads CASAMTGSTEAFF. CDR3 coding DNA: TGTGCCAGCGCAATGACTGGAAGTACTGAAGCTTTCTTT. This chain joins TRBV11-2 and TRBJ1-1; D uncertain. This CDR3 is built from 13 residues. Germline V gives CDR1 SGHAT, CDR2 FQNNGV. Trimming cost V 8 bases and J 5 bases, with 15 bases left between them.

V gene TRBV29-1 combines with J gene TRBJ2-3; 7 bases are shared with TRBD1. Germline CDR1 and CDR2: SQVTM and ANQGSEA. This CDR3 is built from 15 residues. V was clipped by 2 bases and J by 4 bases; unmatched bases: 9. CDR3 nucleotide sequence: TGCAGCGTTGAATTCGCGACAGGGAGTCCAGATACGCAGTATTTT. Translated, it gives CSVEFATGSPDTQYF.

In this sample, this clone turned up a few times. This rearrangement joins TRBV7-2 to TRBJ2-7, with 8 bases identical to TRBD2. With 0 bases clipped from V and 2 bases from J, the junction kept 6 bases outside the gene matches. CDR3 length: 16 residues. Germline V lookup: CDR1 SGHTA, CDR2 FQGNSA. The CDR3 spells CASSLAERGRPYEQYF. The CDR3 DNA is TGTGCCAGCAGCTTAGCAGAGCGGGGGCGCCCCTACGAGCAGTACTTC.